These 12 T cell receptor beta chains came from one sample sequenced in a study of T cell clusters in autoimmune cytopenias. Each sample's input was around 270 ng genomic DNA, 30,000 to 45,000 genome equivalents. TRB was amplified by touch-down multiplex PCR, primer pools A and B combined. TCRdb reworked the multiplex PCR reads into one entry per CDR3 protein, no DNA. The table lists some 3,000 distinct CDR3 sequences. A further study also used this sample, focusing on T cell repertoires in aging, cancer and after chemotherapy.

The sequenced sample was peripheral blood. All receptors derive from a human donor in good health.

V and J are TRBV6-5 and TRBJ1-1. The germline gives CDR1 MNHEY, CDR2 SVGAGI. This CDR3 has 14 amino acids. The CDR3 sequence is CASSPARLNTEAFF.

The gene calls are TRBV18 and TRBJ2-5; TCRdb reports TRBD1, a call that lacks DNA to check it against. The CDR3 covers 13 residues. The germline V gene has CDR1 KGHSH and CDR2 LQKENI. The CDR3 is CASSPGVQETQYF.

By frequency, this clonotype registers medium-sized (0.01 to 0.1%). CDR3 amino acids: CASSRRQYTEAFF. The rearrangement joins TRBV12-3 or TRBV12-4 to TRBJ1-1; TCRdb gives TRBD1 as the D gene, but with no DNA this cannot be confirmed. The CDR3 length is 13 residues.

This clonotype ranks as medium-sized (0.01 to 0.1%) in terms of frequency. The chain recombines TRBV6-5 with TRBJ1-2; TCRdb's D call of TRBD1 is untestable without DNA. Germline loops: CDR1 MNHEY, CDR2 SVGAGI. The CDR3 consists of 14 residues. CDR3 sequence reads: CASTSRQGTYGYTF.

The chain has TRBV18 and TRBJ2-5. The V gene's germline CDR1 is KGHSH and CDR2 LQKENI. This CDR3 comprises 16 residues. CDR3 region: CASSPLNTKYQETQCF.

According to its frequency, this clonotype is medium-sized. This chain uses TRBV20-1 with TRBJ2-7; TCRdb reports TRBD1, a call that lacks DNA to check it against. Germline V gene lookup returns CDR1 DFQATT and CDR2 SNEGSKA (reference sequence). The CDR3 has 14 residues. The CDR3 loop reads CSARDQQGRYEQYF.

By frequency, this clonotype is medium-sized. CDR3 protein: CASKLRDRGYQPQHF. The chain is built from TRBV6-1 and TRBJ1-5; lacking DNA, the TRBD1 call made by TCRdb goes unchecked. The germline CDR1 and CDR2 sequences are MNHNS and SASEGT. The length of the CDR3 is 15 residues.

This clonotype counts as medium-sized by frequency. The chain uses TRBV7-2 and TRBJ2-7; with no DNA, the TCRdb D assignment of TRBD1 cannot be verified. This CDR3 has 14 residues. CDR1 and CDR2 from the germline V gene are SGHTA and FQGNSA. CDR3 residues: CASSLGRGKREQYF.

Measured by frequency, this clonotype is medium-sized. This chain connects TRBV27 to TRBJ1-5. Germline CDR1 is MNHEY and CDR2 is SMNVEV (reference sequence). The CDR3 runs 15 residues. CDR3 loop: CASSLYGYSNQPQHF.

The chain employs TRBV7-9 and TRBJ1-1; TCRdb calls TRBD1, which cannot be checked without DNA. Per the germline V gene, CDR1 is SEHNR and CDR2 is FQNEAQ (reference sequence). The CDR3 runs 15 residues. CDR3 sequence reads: CASSLRTGIRNEAFF.

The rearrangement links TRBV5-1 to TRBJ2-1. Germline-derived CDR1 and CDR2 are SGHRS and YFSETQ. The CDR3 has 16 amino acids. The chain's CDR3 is CASSLEPGVSYNEQFF.

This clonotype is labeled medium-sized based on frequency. CDR3: CATSRDSEGQGEGPLHF. This chain joins TRBV15 and TRBJ1-6; the D call of TRBD1 rests on TCRdb alone, since no DNA is present to check it. The CDR3 is 17 amino acids. CDR1 is LNHNV and CDR2 is YYDKDF in the germline V gene (reference sequence).